Included here is one T cell receptor beta chain sequence, with context. Clones were read by immunoSEQ multiplex PCR, and TCRdb kept only the in-frame ones, dropping some. The sample holds more than 95,000 clones; 80% to 90% are singletons and the top ten take about 3%. In germline, CDR1 is SGHRS, CDR2 YFSETQ. Trimming cost V 5 bases and J 6 bases, with 12 bases left between them. There are 13 residues in the CDR3. This sample stems from a study of T cell clones after liver transplantation. Background on the study: Third-party-reactive TCRbeta sequences from pre-transplant mixed lymphocyte reactions served as antigen-independent comparators.

The sequences come from CD4+ T cells from blood, collected approximately 43 months after liver transplant. The chain employs TRBV5-1 and TRBJ2-1, with D perhaps being TRBD1 or TRBD2 (5 bases each). The TCR sequence derives from a human patient who received a liver transplant. Some T cells may be the graft donor's. The CDR3 coding sequence is TGCGCCAGCAGAGCCCAGGGAGCCAATGAGCAGTTCTTC. Its translation: CASRAQGANEQFF.